The table lists the clone carrying this TCR beta chain with a few counts. The antigen remains unidentified. A universal primer site was incorporated via template switching, and the cDNA contained unique molecular identifiers. TCRdb re-analysed the 5' RACE reads in MiXCR, keeping a single row per CDR3 protein. The repertoire includes fewer than 900,000 distinct CDR3 sequences, over 20% of them detected once, and more than 4% sits in the top ten. The sample is drawn from a study of identical twins. The study, taken as a whole, reports: Invariant MAIT and iNKT cells are populations that could partly confound zero-insertion analyses.

The V gene lost 6 bases and the J gene lost 2 bases, with 16 bases spanning the gap. This CDR3 region has 15 residues. CDR1 MNHNS and CDR2 SASEGT come from the germline V gene. These data are also associated with another study on T cells expressing NK-cell markers. That report adds: One of eight sequenced donors was HCMV-seronegative; the other seven were seropositive. These clonotypes additionally ranked first within the CD3+CD56-NKG2C+ fraction of several donors.

Material for sequencing was PBMCs. The gene calls are TRBV6-1 and TRBJ1-2; possibly TRBD1 for D (5 bases). The sequence derives from a woman under 30 in good health. CDR3 sequence: CASSPQALGNYGYTF. The CDR3 region has the DNA TGTGCCAGCAGCCCACAGGCCCTAGGGAACTATGGCTACACCTTC.